Presented here are 5 T cell receptor beta chains from one specimen sequenced in a study of T cell changes during pregnancy in multiple sclerosis. Generated by immunoSEQ multiplex PCR, the TCRdb table keeps only in-frame clones and is missing some. Here the sample spans 58,000 or so clones, roughly nine tenths being singletons. The sample here was CD4+ T cells from peripheral blood mononuclear cells, taken in the third trimester of pregnancy. The origin of the receptors is a female donor with multiple sclerosis, enrolled in a pregnancy study.

This chain links TRBV7-9 with TRBJ2-1; 9 nucleotides agree with TRBD2. Germline CDR1 and CDR2: SEHNR and FQNEAQ (reference sequence). The CDR3 spans 16 residues. V dropped 1 base and J dropped 5; count of bases not matched to a gene: 6. The CDR3 region has the DNA TGTGCCAGCAGCTTAGTGGGCGGGGGGGTAAACAATGAGCAGTTCTTC. Translated: CASSLVGGGVNNEQFF.

The chain couples TRBV4-3 to TRBJ2-4; 7 bases fit TRBD1. Germline V gene data show CDR1 as LGHNA and CDR2 as YSLEER. The V segment lost 0 bases and the J segment 7 bases; nucleotides outside the gene matches: 9. The CDR3 is made up of 16 amino acids. CDR3 sequence: CASSQDPVTGANIQYF. The DNA for the CDR3 is TGCGCCAGCAGCCAAGATCCAGTCACAGGGGCGAACATTCAGTACTTC.

The rearrangement joins TRBV30 to TRBJ2-7, with 10 bases fitting TRBD2. The CDR3 is 20 amino acids. The germline CDR1 and CDR2 sequences are GTSNPN and SVGIG (reference sequence). V dropped 0 bases and J dropped 3; count of bases not matched to a gene: 20. This chain's CDR3 is CAWSVLAGGRSASTYYEQYF. CDR3 DNA sequence: TGTGCCTGGAGTGTCTTAGCGGGGGGCCGCTCCGCGTCAACGTACTACGAGCAGTACTTC.

This clone was detected only once. The CDR3 nucleotides are TGTGCCAGCAGCTTACAGGGACAGGTTAGCACAGATACGCAGTATTTT. Its translation: CASSLQGQVSTDTQYF. The chain uses TRBV7-9 and TRBJ2-3; TRBD1 matches 8 bases. This CDR3 is built from 16 residues. Per germline, CDR1 SEHNR and CDR2 FQNEAQ (reference sequence). After removal of 2 bases from V and 0 bases from J, the junction contained 4 bases not matched to a gene.

The chain employs TRBV27 and TRBJ2-5; TRBD1 agrees at 10 bases. Germline lookup yields CDR1 MNHEY and CDR2 SMNVEV (reference sequence). The CDR3 contains 13 residues. The ends lost 4 bases at V and 7 bases at J; junction bases unmatched: 3. The CDR3 DNA reads TGTGCCAGCAGTTCAGGACAGGGGGTGACCCAGTACTTC. Protein product: CASSSGQGVTQYF.